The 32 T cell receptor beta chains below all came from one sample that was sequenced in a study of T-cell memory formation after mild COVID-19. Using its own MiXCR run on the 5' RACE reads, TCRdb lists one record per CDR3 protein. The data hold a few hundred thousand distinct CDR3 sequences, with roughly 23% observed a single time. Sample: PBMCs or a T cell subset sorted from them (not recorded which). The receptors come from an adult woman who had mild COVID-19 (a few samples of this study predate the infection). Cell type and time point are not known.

The DNA for the CDR3 is TGTGCCTGGAGGACAGGGCTCAACACCGGGGAGCTGTTTTTT. Translation gives CAWRTGLNTGELFF. V gene TRBV30 combines with J gene TRBJ2-2; 7 nucleotides align to TRBD1. The CDR3 has 14 residues. In germline, CDR1 is GTSNPN, CDR2 SVGIG (reference sequence). Trimming removed 3 bases from V and 2 bases from J; junction bases left unmatched: 3.

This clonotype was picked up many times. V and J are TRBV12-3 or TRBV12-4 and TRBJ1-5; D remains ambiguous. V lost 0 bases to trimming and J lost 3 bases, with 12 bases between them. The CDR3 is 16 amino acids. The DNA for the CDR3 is TGTGCCAGCAGTTTAGCTGGTCAGGCCCCCAATCAGCCCCAGCATTTT. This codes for CASSLAGQAPNQPQHF.

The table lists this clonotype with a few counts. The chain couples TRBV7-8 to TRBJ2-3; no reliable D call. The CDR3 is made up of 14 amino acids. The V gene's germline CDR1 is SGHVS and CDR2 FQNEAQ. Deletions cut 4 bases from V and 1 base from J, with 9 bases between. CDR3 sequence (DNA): TGTGCCAGCAGCTCACGCCACGGCACAGATACGCAGTATTTT. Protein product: CASSSRHGTDTQYF.

CDR3 bases: TGTGCCAGCAGGATGGGGACTAGCGGCCAAGAGACCCAGTACTTC. Protein sequence: CASRMGTSGQETQYF. V usage is TRBV12-3 or TRBV12-4 and J usage is TRBJ2-5, with TRBD2 matching 11 bases. The CDR3 spans 15 residues. Trimming at V came to 6 bases and at J to 1 base, leaving 4 bases not matched to a gene.

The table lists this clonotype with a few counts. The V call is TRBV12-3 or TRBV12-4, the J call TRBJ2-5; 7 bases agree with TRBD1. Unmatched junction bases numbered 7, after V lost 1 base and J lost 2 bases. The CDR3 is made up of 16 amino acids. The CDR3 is CASSLGGTDQQETQYF. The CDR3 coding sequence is TGTGCCAGCAGTTTAGGAGGGACAGATCAACAAGAGACCCAGTACTTC.

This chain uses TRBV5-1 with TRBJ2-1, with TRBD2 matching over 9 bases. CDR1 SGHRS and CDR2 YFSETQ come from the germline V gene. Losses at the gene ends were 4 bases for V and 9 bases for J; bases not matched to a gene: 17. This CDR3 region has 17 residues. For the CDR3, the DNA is TGCGCCAGCAGCCGAGGTGGGAGCGGGGGGTCTCTTGGTGAGCAGTTCTTC. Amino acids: CASSRGGSGGSLGEQFF.

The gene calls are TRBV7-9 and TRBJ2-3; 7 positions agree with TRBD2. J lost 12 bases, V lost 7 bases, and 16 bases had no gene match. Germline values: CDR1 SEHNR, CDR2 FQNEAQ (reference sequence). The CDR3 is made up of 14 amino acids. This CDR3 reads CASIISGTNTAQYF. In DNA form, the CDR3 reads TGTGCCAGCATCATCTCCGGGACTAATACCGCCCAGTATTTT. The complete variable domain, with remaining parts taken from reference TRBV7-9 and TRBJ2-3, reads DTGVSQNPRHKITKRGQNVTFRCDPISEHNRLYWYRQTLGQGPEFLTYFQNEAQLEKSRLLSDRFSAERPKGSFSTLEIQRTEQGDSAMYLCASIISGTNTAQYFGPGTRLTVL.

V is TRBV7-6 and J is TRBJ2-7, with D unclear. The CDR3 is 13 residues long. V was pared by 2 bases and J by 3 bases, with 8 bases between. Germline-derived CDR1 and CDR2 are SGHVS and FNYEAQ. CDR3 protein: CASSLNSGYEQYF. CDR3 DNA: TGTGCCAGCAGCTTAAATTCAGGCTACGAGCAGTACTTC. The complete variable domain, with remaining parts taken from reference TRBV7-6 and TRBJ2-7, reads GAGVSQSPRYKVTKRGQDVALRCDPISGHVSLYWYRQALGQGPEFLTYFNYEAQQDKSGLPNDRFSAERPEGSISTLTIQRTEQRDSAMYRCASSLNSGYEQYFGPGTRLTVT.

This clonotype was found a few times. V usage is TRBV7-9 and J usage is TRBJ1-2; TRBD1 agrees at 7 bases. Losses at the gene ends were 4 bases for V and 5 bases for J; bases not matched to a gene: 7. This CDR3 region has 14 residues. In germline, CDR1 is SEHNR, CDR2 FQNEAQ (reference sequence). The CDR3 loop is CASSSQTGKYGYTF. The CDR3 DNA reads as TGTGCCAGCAGCTCCCAGACAGGGAAATATGGCTACACCTTC.

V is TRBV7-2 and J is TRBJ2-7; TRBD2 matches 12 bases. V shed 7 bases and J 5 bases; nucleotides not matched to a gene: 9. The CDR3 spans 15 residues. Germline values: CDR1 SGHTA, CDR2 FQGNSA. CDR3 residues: CASTKTSGRLHEQYF. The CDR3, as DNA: TGTGCCAGCACCAAGACTAGCGGGAGATTACACGAGCAGTACTTC.

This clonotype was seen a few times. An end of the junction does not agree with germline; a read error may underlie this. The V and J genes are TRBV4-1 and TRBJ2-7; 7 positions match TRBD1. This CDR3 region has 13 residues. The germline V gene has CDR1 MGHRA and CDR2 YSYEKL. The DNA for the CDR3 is TGCGCCAGCAGCCAAATTCCCGGGACAGTGTCAAACTTC. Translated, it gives CASSQIPGTVSNF.

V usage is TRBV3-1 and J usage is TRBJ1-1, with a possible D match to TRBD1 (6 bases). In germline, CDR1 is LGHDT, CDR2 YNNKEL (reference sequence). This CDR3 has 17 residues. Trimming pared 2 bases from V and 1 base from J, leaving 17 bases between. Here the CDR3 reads CASSQWWTATKNTEAFF. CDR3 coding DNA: TGTGCCAGCAGCCAATGGTGGACAGCTACTAAGAACACTGAAGCTTTCTTT.

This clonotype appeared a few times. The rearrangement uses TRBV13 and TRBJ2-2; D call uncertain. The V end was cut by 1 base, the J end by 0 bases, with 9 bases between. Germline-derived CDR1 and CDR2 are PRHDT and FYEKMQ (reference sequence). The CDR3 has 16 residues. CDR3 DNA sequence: TGTGCCAGCAGCTTAGTCCCCAACGCGAACACCGGGGAGCTGTTTTTT. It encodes CASSLVPNANTGELFF.

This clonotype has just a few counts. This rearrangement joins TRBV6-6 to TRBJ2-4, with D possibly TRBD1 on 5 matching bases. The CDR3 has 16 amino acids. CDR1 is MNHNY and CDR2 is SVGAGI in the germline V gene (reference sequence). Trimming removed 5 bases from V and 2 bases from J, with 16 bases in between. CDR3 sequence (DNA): TGTGCCAGCAGTGATCCTAGGAGACAGTCCAAAAACATTCAGTACTTC. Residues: CASSDPRRQSKNIQYF.

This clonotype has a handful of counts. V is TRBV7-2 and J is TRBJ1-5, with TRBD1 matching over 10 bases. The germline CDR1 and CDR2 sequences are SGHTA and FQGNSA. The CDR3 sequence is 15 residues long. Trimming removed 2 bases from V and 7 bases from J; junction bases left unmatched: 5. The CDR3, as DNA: TGTGCCAGCAGCTTACAGACAGGGGGCGGCCAGCCCCAGCATTTT. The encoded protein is CASSLQTGGGQPQHF.

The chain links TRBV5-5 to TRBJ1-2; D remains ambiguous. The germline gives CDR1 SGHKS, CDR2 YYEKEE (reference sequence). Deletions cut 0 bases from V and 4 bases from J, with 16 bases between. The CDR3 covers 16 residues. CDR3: CASSLVENVPFYGYTF. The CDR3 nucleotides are TGTGCCAGCAGCTTGGTAGAAAACGTTCCCTTCTATGGCTACACCTTC.

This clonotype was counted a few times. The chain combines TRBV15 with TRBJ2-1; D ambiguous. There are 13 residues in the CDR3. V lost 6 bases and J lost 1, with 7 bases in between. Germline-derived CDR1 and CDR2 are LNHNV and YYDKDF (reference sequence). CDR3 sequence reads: CATSKRSYNEQFF. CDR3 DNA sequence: TGTGCCACCAGTAAGAGGTCCTACAATGAGCAGTTCTTC.

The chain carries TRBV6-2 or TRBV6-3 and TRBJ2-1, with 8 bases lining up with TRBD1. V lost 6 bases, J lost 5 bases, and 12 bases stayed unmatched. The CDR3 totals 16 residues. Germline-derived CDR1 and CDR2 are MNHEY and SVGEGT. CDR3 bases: TGTGCCAGCAGGTCTAGACAGGGGATCGAGCACAATGAGCAGTTCTTC. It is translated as CASRSRQGIEHNEQFF.

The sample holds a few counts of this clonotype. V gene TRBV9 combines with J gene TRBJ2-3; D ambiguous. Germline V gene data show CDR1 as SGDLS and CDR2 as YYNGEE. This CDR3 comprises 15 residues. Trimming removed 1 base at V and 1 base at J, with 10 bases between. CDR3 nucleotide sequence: TGTGCCAGCAGCGTATCCCTAGGTGGCACAGATACGCAGTATTTT. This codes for CASSVSLGGTDTQYF.

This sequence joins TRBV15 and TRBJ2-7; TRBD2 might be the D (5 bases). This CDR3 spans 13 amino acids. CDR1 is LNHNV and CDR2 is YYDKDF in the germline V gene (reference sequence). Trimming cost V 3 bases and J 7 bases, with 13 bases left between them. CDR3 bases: TGTGCCACCAGCAGCCAAACGCGGGTTGAGCAGTACTTC. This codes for CATSSQTRVEQYF.

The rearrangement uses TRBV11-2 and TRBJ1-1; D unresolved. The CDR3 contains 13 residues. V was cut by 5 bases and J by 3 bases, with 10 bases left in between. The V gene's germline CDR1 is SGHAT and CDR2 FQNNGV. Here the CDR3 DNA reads TGTGCCAGCAGCCTTCAACCGTACACTGAAGCTTTCTTT. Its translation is CASSLQPYTEAFF.

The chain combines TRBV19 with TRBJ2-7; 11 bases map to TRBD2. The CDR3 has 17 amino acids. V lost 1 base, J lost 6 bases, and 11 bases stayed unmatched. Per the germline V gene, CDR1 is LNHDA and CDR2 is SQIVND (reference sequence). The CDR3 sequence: CASSIARLAGRVGEQYF. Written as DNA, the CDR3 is TGTGCCAGTAGTATAGCCCGACTAGCGGGGAGGGTAGGCGAGCAGTACTTC.

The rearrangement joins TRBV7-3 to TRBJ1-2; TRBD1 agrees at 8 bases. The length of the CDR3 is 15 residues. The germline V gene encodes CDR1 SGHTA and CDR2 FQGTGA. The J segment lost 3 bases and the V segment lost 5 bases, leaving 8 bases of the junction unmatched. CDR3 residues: CASSPGQGIDYGYTF. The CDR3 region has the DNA TGTGCCAGCAGCCCAGGACAGGGCATTGACTATGGCTACACCTTC.

The CDR3 spells CASSGLTPSTDTQYF. The CDR3 DNA reads TGCGCCAGCAGCGGATTAACACCCAGCACAGATACGCAGTATTTT. V is TRBV5-1 and J is TRBJ2-3; no clear D. The CDR3 is 15 amino acids. With 4 bases removed from V and 0 bases from J, the gap between germline ends came to 12 bases. Germline V lookup: CDR1 SGHRS, CDR2 YFSETQ.

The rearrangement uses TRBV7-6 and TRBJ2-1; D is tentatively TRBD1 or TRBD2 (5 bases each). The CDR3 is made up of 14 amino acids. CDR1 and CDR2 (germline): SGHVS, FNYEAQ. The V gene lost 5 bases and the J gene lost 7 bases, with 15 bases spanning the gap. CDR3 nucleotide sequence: TGTGCCAGCAGCCCCGGGGCGAGTGGGAATGAGCAGTTCTTC. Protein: CASSPGASGNEQFF. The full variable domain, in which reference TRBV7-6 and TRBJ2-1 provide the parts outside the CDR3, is GAGVSQSPRYKVTKRGQDVALRCDPISGHVSLYWYRQALGQGPEFLTYFNYEAQQDKSGLPNDRFSAERPEGSISTLTIQRTEQRDSAMYRCASSPGASGNEQFFGPGTRLTVL.

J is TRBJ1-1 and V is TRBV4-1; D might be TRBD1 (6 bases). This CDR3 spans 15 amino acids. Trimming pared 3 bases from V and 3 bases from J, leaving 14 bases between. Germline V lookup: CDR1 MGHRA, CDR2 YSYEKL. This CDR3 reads CASSQLTGWDTEAFF. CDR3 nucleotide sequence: TGCGCCAGCAGCCAGTTAACAGGGTGGGACACTGAAGCTTTCTTT.

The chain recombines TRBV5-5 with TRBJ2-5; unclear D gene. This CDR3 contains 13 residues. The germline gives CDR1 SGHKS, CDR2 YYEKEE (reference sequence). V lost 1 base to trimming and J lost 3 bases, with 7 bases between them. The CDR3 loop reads CASSLMAKETQYF. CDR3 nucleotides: TGTGCCAGCAGCTTGATGGCCAAAGAGACCCAGTACTTC.

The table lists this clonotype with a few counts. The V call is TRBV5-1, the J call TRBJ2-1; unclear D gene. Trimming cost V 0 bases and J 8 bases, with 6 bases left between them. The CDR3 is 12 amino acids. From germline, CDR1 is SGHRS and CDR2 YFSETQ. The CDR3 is CASSLESYEQFF. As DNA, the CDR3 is TGCGCCAGCAGCTTGGAGTCGTATGAGCAGTTCTTC.

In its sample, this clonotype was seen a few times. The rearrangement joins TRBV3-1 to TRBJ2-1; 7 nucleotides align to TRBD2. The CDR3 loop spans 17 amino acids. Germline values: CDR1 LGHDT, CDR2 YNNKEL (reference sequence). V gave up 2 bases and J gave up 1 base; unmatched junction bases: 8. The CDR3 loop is CASSQLQGGGSYNEQFF. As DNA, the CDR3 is TGTGCCAGCAGCCAACTTCAAGGCGGGGGATCCTACAATGAGCAGTTCTTC.

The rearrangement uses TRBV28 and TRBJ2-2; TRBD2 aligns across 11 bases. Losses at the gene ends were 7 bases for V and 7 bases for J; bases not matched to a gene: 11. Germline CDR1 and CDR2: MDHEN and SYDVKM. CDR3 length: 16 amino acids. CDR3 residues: CASMGLAGGRDGELFF. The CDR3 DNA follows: TGTGCCAGCATGGGGCTAGCGGGGGGCCGTGACGGGGAGCTGTTTTTT. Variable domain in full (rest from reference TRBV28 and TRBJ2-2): DVKVTQSSRYLVKRTGEKVFLECVQDMDHENMFWYRQDPGLGLRLIYFSYDVKMKEKGDIPEGYSVSREKKERFSLILESASTNQTSMYLCASMGLAGGRDGELFFGEGSRLTVL.

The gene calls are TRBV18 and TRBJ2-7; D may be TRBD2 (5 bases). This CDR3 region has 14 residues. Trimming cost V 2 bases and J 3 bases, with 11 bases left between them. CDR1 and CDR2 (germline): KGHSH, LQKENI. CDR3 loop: CASSPSRGNYEQYF. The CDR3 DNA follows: TGTGCCAGCTCACCAAGTCGGGGAAACTACGAGCAGTACTTC.

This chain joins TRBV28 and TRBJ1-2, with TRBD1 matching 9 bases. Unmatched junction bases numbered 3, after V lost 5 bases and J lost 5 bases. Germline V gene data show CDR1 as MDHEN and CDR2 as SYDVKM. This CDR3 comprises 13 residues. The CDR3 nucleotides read TGTGCCAGCAGTGGGGGACAGGGATATGGCTACACCTTC. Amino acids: CASSGGQGYGYTF.